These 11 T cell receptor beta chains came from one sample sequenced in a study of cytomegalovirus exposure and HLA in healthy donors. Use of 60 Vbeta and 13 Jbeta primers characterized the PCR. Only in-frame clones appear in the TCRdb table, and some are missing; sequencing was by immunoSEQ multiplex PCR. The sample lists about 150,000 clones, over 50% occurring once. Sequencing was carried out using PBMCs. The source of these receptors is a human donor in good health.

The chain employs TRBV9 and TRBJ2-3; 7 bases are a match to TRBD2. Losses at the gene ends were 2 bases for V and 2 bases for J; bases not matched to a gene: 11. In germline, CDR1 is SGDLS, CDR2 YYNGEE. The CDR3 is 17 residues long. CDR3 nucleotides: TGTGCCAGCAGCGTGAGACGGGGGGAATCTAACACAGATACGCAGTATTTT. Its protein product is CASSVRRGESNTDTQYF.

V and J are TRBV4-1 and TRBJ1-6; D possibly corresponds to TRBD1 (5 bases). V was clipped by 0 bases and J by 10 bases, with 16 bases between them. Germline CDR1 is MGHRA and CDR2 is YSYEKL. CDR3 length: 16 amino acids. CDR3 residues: CASSQDRGGVRSPLHF. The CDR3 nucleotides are TGCGCCAGCAGCCAAGACCGGGGAGGGGTACGGTCACCCCTCCACTTT.

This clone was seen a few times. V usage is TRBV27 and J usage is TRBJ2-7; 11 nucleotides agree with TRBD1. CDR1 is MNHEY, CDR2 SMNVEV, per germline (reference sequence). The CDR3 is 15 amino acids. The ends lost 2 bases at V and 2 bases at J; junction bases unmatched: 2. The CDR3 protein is CASSLLGQGAYEQYF. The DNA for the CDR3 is TGTGCCAGCAGTTTACTGGGACAGGGGGCCTACGAGCAGTACTTC.

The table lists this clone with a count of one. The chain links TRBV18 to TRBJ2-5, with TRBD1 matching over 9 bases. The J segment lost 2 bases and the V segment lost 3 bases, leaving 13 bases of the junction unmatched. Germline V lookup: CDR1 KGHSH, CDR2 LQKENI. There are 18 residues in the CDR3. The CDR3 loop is CASSPATGGRERQETQYF. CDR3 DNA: TGTGCCAGCTCACCGGCGACAGGGGGTAGGGAACGACAAGAGACCCAGTACTTC.

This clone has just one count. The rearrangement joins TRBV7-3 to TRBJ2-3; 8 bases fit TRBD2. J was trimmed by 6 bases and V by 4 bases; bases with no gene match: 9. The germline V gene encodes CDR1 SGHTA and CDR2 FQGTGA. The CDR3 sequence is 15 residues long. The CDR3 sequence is CASSSGSGSPDTQYF. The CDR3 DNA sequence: TGTGCCAGCAGCTCCGGCAGCGGGAGTCCGGATACGCAGTATTTT.

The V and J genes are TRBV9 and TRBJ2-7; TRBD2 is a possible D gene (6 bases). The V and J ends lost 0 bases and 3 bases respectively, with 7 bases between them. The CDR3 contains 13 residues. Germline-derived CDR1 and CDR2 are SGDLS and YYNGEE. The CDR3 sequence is CASSVASDYEQYF. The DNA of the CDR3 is TGTGCCAGCAGCGTAGCTAGCGACTACGAGCAGTACTTC.

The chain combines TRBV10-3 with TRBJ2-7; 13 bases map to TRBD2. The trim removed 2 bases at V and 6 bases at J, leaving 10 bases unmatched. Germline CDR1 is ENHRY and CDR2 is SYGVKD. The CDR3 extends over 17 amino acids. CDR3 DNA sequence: TGTGCCATCAGTGAGGTGGGACTCGGGACTAGCGGGACCGAGCAGTACTTC. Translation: CAISEVGLGTSGTEQYF.

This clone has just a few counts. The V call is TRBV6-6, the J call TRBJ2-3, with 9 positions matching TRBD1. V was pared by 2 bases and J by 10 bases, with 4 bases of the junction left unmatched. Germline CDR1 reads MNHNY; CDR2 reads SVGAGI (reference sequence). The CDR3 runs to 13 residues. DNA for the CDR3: TGTGCCAGCAGTTACGAGGACAGGGGAGCGCAGTATTTT. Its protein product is CASSYEDRGAQYF.

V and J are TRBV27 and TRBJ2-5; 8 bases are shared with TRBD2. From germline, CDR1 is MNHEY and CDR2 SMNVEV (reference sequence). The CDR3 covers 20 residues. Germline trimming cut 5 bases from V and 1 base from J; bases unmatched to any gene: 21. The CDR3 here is CASSAPDSLLLAGVQETQYF. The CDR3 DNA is TGTGCCAGCAGTGCCCCAGACTCCTTACTTCTAGCGGGCGTCCAAGAGACCCAGTACTTC.

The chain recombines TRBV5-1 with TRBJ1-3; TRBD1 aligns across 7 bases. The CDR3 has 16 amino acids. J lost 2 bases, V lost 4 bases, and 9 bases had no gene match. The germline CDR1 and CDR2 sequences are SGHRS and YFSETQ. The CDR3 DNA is TGCGCCAGCAGCCAGAGGGGGCCTCCTCCTGGAAACACCATATATTTT. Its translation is CASSQRGPPPGNTIYF.

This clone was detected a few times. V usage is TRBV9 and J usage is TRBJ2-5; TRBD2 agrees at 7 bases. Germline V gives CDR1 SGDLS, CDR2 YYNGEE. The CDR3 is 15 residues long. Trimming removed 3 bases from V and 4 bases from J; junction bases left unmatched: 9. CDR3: CASSDSLAAGETQYF. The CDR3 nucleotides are TGTGCCAGCAGCGATTCCCTAGCGGCAGGAGAGACCCAGTACTTC.